The sequence of this T cell receptor beta chain was determined in a study of sequential checkpoint blockade in melanoma. The sample's treatment: randomized to nivolumab then ipilimumab (arm A) or the reverse (arm B). Clones were sequenced by immunoSEQ multiplex PCR, and TCRdb holds only the in-frame ones, with some missing. This table has about 27,000 clones, around three quarters appearing once. Specimen: CD8+ T cells sorted from blood (inferred from file names), collected from a patient given nivolumab and ipilimumab in sequence. The receptor's source is a human donor with melanoma.

CDR3 protein: CASSLPLNWEGGLNSPLHF. The DNA of the CDR3 is TGTGCCAGCAGCTTGCCCCTTAATTGGGAGGGGGGCTTGAATTCACCCCTCCACTTT. The rearrangement uses TRBV7-2 and TRBJ1-6; tentative D call: TRBD1 (6 bases). CDR1 and CDR2 from the germline V gene are SGHTA and FQGNSA. With 3 bases removed from V and 7 bases from J, the gap between germline ends came to 25 bases. The CDR3 totals 19 residues.